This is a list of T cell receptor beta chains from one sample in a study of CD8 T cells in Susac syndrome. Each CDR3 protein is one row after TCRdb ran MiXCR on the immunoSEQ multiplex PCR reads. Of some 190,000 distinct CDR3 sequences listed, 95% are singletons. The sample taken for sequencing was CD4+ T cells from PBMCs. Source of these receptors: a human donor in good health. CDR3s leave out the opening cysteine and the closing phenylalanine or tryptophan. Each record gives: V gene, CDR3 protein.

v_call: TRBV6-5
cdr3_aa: ASSYATGVAGELF

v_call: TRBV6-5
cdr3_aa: ASRLTNTGELF

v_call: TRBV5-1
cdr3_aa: ASSEQTGTRSYNEQF

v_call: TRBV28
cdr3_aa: ASNVEGTKNIQY

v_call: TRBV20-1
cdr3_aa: SASRQGARGAYGYT

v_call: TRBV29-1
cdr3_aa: SVADRPSYNEQF

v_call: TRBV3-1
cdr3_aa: ASSQRLVGGETQY

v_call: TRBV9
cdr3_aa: ASSVEGDWTRGQY

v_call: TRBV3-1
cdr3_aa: ASSQEAIGGTQY

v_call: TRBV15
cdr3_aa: ATSRGYPGLGDEQF

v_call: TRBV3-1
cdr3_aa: ASSRAFSGANVLT

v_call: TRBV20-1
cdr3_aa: SAKKGARADTQY

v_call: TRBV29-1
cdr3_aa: SVRRYRGQETQY

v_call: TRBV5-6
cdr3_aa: ASRLAGGLSYNEQF

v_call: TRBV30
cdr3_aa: AWSAGAGDYGYT

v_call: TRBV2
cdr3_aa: ASSEELGARF

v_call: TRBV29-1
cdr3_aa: SEGGLAGTDTQY

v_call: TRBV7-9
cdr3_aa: ASSVQGTEAF

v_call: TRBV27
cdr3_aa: ASSFSGGAYEQY

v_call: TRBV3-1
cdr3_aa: ASSYRDREETQY

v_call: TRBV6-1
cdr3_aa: ASSTNPGSGANVLT

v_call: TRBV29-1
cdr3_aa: SVQNPNTEAF

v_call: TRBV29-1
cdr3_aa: SVAQGKYTEAF

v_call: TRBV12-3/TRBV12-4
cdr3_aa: ASSFGPGTGYGYT

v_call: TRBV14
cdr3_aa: ASSRDSGKTQY

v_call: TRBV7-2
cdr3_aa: ASSFNSGGALETQY